A selection of T cell receptor beta chains follows, all from one sample in a study of blood T cell repertoires in COVID-19. TCRdb keeps only in-frame clones here, not all; method: immunoSEQ multiplex PCR. Here the sample spans 120,000 to 150,000 clones, roughly 89% being singletons. Sequencing input: peripheral blood. The origin of the receptors is a woman aged 40 to 49 with acute or convalescent COVID-19. CDR3s include the opening cysteine and the closing phenylalanine or tryptophan. The D gene is left open where the match is weak. Size is stated for part of the rows, as once, few or many counts, or as a class when the clone is expanded.

>16|-|TRBV2|TRBD1|TRBJ1-1
TGTGCCAGCAGGGACAGGGGGTTTAAAATGAACACTGAAGCTTTCTTT
CASRDRGFKMNTEAFF
>16|-|TRBV7-7|TRBD2|TRBJ2-7
TGTGCTAGCAGTCCAACTTTTAGCGGGAATCGGTACGAGCAGTACTTC
CASSPTFSGNRYEQYF
>16|-|TRBV13|-|TRBJ1-1
TGTGCCAGCAGCCTGGGGGGTGAGCTAATGAACACTGAAGCTTTCTTT
CASSLGGELMNTEAFF
>13|-|TRBV4-3|-|TRBJ2-7
TGCGCCAGCAGCCAAGATACGAGCTACGAGCAGTACTTC
CASSQDTSYEQYF
>13|-|TRBV27|-|TRBJ1-1
TGTGCCAGCAGTCCTCGGAGTAACACTGAAGCTTTCTTT
CASSPRSNTEAFF
>16|-|TRBV14|-|TRBJ2-7
TGTGCCAGCAGCCCTGGTGGACGAGCAGCGGGCTACGAGCAGTACTTC
CASSPGGRAAGYEQYF
>14|once|TRBV7-3|-|TRBJ1-1
TGTGCCAGCAGCCTAAGACCGGGGGACACTGAAGCTTTCTTT
CASSLRPGDTEAFF
>13|-|TRBV12-3/TRBV12-4|-|TRBJ1-5
TGTGCCAGCAGCTACCAGGGGTCTCAGCCCCAGCATTTT
CASSYQGSQPQHF
>15|once|TRBV6-5|TRBD1|TRBJ2-2
TGTGCCAGCAGCCCCCGGGACAGGACTACCGGGGAGCTGTTTTTT
CASSPRDRTTGELFF
>14|-|TRBV2|TRBD1|TRBJ1-1
TGTGCCAGCAAAGAACAGGGGGCGGTCACTGAAGCTTTCTTT
CASKEQGAVTEAFF
>16|-|TRBV7-9|-|TRBJ1-3
TGTGCCAGCAGCTCCCCCCAGGGGACCAAAGGGAACACCATATATTTT
CASSSPQGTKGNTIYF
>10|-|TRBV20-1|-|TRBJ2-1
TGCAGTGCCGCAGACAATGAGCAGTTCTTC
CSAADNEQFF
>13|-|TRBV9|-|TRBJ2-1
TGTGCCAGCAGCGACCTAGATTACAATGAGCAGTTCTTC
CASSDLDYNEQFF
>13|-|TRBV12-3/TRBV12-4|-|TRBJ1-5
TGTGCCAGCAGCCAGGGTTTGAATCAGCCCCAGCATTTT
CASSQGLNQPQHF
>14|-|TRBV19|TRBD1|TRBJ1-6
TGTGCCAGTCGGGAACAGGGGGCAAATTCACCCCTCCACTTT
CASREQGANSPLHF
>14|-|TRBV30|TRBD1|TRBJ1-6
TGTGCCTGGAGTGAGGGGACAGGGCATTCACCCCTCCACTTT
CAWSEGTGHSPLHF
>16|-|TRBV9|TRBD2|TRBJ2-3
TGTGCCAGCAGCGTAGGGTCTAGCGGGGGAACAGATACGCAGTATTTT
CASSVGSSGGTDTQYF
>14|-|TRBV13|-|TRBJ1-4
TGTGCCAGCAGCTTAGGACAGAACTTTGAAAAACTGTTTTTT
CASSLGQNFEKLFF
>14|-|TRBV27|-|TRBJ2-7
TGTGCCAGCAGTTTTGCGGGGAAAACCTACGAGCAGTACTTC
CASSFAGKTYEQYF
>15|-|TRBV27|TRBD1|TRBJ1-4
TGTGCCAGCAGTTCGGACAGGGGGGGAAGTGAAAAACTGTTTTTT
CASSSDRGGSEKLFF
>16|-|TRBV5-4|TRBD1|TRBJ2-2
TGTGCCAGCAGCTCCCCGGACAGGGGGGACACCGGGGAGCTGTTTTTT
CASSSPDRGDTGELFF
>13|-|TRBV11-2|-|TRBJ2-3
TGTGCCAGCAGCTCCCTTTCTTTGGATACGCAGTATTTT
CASSSLSLDTQYF
>18|-|TRBV4-3|TRBD1|TRBJ2-1
TGCGCCAGCAGCCAATACCCACCGGGACAGGGGGGTTACAATGAGCAGTTCTTC
CASSQYPPGQGGYNEQFF
>15|-|TRBV27|-|TRBJ1-5
TGTGCCAGCAGTTTATATTTGGGGGGAAGTCAGCCCCAGCATTTT
CASSLYLGGSQPQHF
>16|few|TRBV9|-|TRBJ2-1
TGTGCCAGCAGCGTAGCGGGGATACTCTTTCGGAATGAGCAGTTCTTC
CASSVAGILFRNEQFF
>14|few|TRBV28|-|TRBJ1-5
TGTGCCAGCACCTCGGGGGGAAGCAATCAGCCCCAGCATTTT
CASTSGGSNQPQHF
>14|-|TRBV15|-|TRBJ1-1
TGTGCCACCGGCGACAGGAGACGGGACACTGAAGCTTTCTTT
CATGDRRRDTEAFF
>12|-|TRBV2|-|TRBJ2-2
TGTGCCAGCACTGCCGGGGCCGGGGAGCTGTTTTTT
CASTAGAGELFF
>13|-|TRBV2|TRBD1|TRBJ2-1
TGTGCCAGCAGTCCCCGGGACAGGGGGGAGGGGTTCTTC
CASSPRDRGEGFF
>14|-|TRBV9|TRBD1|TRBJ1-2
TGTGCCAGCAGCGTAGAAGGGACAGACTATGGCTACACCTTC
CASSVEGTDYGYTF
>14|-|TRBV29-1|-|TRBJ1-1
TGCAGCGTTGAATACCCGGGTTTCGACACTGAAGCTTTCTTT
CSVEYPGFDTEAFF
>17|-|TRBV4-3|-|TRBJ1-3
TGCGCCAGCAGCCCGACTACCGGGCCCCCCTCTGGAAACACCATATATTTT
CASSPTTGPPSGNTIYF
>14|-|TRBV11-1|TRBD1|TRBJ1-2
TGTGCCAGCAGCCGAGGACAGGGGGTAGATGGCTACACCTTC
CASSRGQGVDGYTF
>16|few|TRBV9|TRBD2|TRBJ2-2
TGTGCCAGCAGCGGAAGGACTAGCGTGGCCACCGGGGAGCTGTTTTTT
CASSGRTSVATGELFF
>15|-|TRBV7-2|-|TRBJ2-3
TGTGCCAGCAGCGTCTCCAGCGCATACACAGATACGCAGTATTTT
CASSVSSAYTDTQYF
>17|few|TRBV7-8|TRBD2|TRBJ2-5
TGTGCCAGCAGCTTAACATATAGCGGGGGGGCTGGGGAGACCCAGTACTTC
CASSLTYSGGAGETQYF
>14|-|TRBV5-1|TRBD2|TRBJ2-1
TGCGCCAGCAGCTCCTCAGCGGGGAGGGTTGAGCAGTTCTTC
CASSSSAGRVEQFF
>14|-|TRBV6-6|-|TRBJ1-5
TGTGCCAGCAGTTACCCGGAGCTAAATCAGCCCCAGCATTTT
CASSYPELNQPQHF
>15|once|TRBV21-1|-|TRBJ2-1
TGTGCCAGCAGTCCCAGCGGGAGCGGGTGGGCTGAGCAGTTCTTC
CASSPSGSGWAEQFF
>15|-|TRBV19|-|TRBJ1-1
TGTGCCAGTAAGAGGACTAGGAGCTCGGGCACTGAAGCTTTCTTT
CASKRTRSSGTEAFF
>14|-|TRBV7-7|-|TRBJ2-3
TGTGCCAGCAGCTTCTCTCAGGCCACAGATACGCAGTATTTT
CASSFSQATDTQYF
>15|-|TRBV2|-|TRBJ1-1
TGTGCCAGCAGTGGAGAGGGTGGAGGAAAAACTGAAGCTTTCTTT
CASSGEGGGKTEAFF